This T cell receptor beta chain was retrieved from a study of control samples from healthy donors and cancer patients. TCRdb keeps only in-frame clones here, not all; method: immunoSEQ multiplex PCR. The sample has about 180,000 clones, approximately 91% seen once. This TCR was recovered from a woman between 40 and 50 years old in good health. Material for sequencing was blood.

The DNA of the CDR3 is TGTGCCAGCCGACCGGGGGGAAAAACTGAAGCTTTCTTT. Protein: CASRPGGKTEAFF. This rearrangement joins TRBV3-1 (or the pseudogene TRBV3-2) to TRBJ1-1, with a possible D match to TRBD1 (5 bases). Germline CDR1 reads LGHDT; CDR2 reads YNNKEL (reference sequence). The CDR3 is 13 amino acids. Trimming left V 8 bases short and J 5 bases short, with 15 bases between.